This TCR beta chain was sequenced for a study of cytomegalovirus exposure and HLA in healthy donors. This CDR3 comprises 15 residues. The germline V gene has CDR1 SGHKS and CDR2 YYEKEE (reference sequence). Trimming shortened V by 4 bases and J by 1 base, and 14 bases separated the two germline ends. The PCR employed 60 Vbeta primers together with 13 Jbeta primers. Generated by immunoSEQ multiplex PCR, the TCRdb table keeps only in-frame clones and is missing some. The table lists over 95,000 clones, about 64% of them singletons. The rearrangement joins TRBV5-5 to TRBJ1-2; tentative D call: TRBD1 (5 bases). The clonotype comes from a man between 18 and 29 years old in good health and CMV-seropositive. Sequencing was performed on PBMCs. The CDR3 protein is CASSIADTFNYGYTF. DNA for the CDR3: TGTGCCAGCAGCATCGCGGACACTTTTAACTATGGCTACACCTTC.